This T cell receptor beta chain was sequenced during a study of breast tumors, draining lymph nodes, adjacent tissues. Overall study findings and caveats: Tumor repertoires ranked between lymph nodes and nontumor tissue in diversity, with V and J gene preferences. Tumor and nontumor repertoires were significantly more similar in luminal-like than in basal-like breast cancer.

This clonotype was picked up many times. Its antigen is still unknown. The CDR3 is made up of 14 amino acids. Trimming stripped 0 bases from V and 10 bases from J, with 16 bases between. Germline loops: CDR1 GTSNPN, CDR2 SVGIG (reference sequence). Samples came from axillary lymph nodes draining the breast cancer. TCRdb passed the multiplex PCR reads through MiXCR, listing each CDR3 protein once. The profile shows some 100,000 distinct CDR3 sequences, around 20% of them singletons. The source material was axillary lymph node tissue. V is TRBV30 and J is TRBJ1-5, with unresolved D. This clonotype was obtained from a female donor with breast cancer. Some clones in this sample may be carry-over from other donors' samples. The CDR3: CAWSVLKVTEPQHF. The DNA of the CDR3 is TGTGCCTGGAGTGTACTGAAGGTGACGGAACCCCAGCATTTT.